This T cell receptor (beta chain) was retrieved from a study of cytomegalovirus exposure and HLA in healthy donors (dated by TCRdb to 2015 to 2018). In the study overall: In an earlier analysis of about 560 of the donors, roughly 300 Gb of sequence data and some 100 million unique TCR beta sequences from about 179 million T cells were reported. Among the roughly 390 genotyped donors, approximately 81% belonged to the genetic ancestry cluster associated with self-reported Caucasian donors. HLA typing included class I and class II loci at four-digit resolution. Using immunosequencing, the study profiled T cell repertoires from 550 to 750 subjects and related those repertoires to cytomegalovirus serostatus. On average, 235,054 unique TCR beta nucleotide sequences were sequenced per donor among a few hundred genotyped donors of the cohort, with 15% to 20% of those sequences being non-productive. A later analysis re-analyzed previously published TCR beta repertoires from 600 to 850 donors and added high-resolution HLA genotyping to study TCR occurrence patterns. In addition to the first cohort of 666 subjects, a separate validation cohort of some 120 different subjects was used. The later analysis used no new phenotypic data to find candidate immune exposures, relying instead on TCR beta sequences and their occurrence across donors. Roughly 300 gigabases of sequencing data and 70 million to 100 million unique TCR sequences made up an early release that covered over 550 HLA-typed donors. Genome-wide SNP genotypes for about 65% of the roughly 670 donors were used in a later genetic analysis, which treated that subset as a discovery cohort. Because of strong linkage in the cohort, five DR-DQ haplotypes were treated as single units for association and clustering. In an earlier analysis of more than 550 of the donors, high-throughput TCR beta sequencing was used to judge whether each TCR beta V gene segment behaved as functional or pseudogenic. All discovery cohort repertoires had been generated on a single sequencing platform. To predict cytomegalovirus infection status, the study brought together high-throughput TCR immunosequencing, statistical association of individual TCRs with disease status, and machine learning. Typing coverage differed by locus: A, B, C, DRB1 and DQB1 were typed in roughly 620-630 donors, DQA1 in 522, DPA1 in roughly 590, and DPB1 in 472. The aim of the study was to test whether cataloging public T cell receptors could identify signatures of past pathogen exposure. Donor age, sex, ethnicity and CMV serostatus were collected together with the repertoire data. Study-level results and caveats: Broadly in line with IMGT annotations, most TCR beta V segments showed up in productive rearrangements about 90% or about 30% of the time in an earlier analysis of 587 of the donors. When HLA alleles, especially DR and DQ, strongly co-occurred, TCR associations were difficult to assign to individual alleles. For the cohort, immune exposure information was limited to CMV serostatus. Because counts were too low, about 17 rarely observed V segments, including chromosome 9 orphons, were excluded from the earlier analysis of some 590 of the donors. Linkage disequilibrium might explain the correlated functional status among segregating V segments, but an unknown experimental factor could not be excluded. Presence/absence analyses assumed roughly uniform sequencing depth across donors, an assumption that may not hold. Most TCR sequences were observed very rarely across donors, whereas some public TCRs were present in many individuals. Specific HLA alleles were associated with more than 15,000 TCR beta sequences at a false discovery rate of 0.05 in a later analysis. Several of the top co-occurrence clusters appeared to be linked to parvovirus B19, influenza, CMV and Epstein-Barr virus, according to a later analysis. In a later analysis, HLA-associated TCR beta chains showed more clonal expansion and lower generation probabilities than non-associated chains that were equally common. According to a later analysis, most CMV-associated TCR beta chains appeared to be HLA-restricted, and the HLA associations seemed to be driven largely by CMV exposure. A later genetic analysis reported fewer N-insertions in productive TCRs among donors in an Asian-associated ancestry cluster than the roughly 670-donor mean. A further reported finding was that TCR beta sequences accurately predicted the HLA-A and HLA-B alleles for most subjects in the first cohort. Because the 87-base-pair reads could not distinguish some IMGT-functional V segments, including TRBV6-2 and TRBV6-3, those segments were excluded. The study gave a list of 150 to 200 TCR beta chains associated with cytomegalovirus. According to the authors, the approach could potentially be generalized to other disease states and immunological phenotypes. In vitro tests confirmed that a few of the cytomegalovirus-associated TCR beta chains recognize cytomegalovirus antigens. According to a later analysis, TCR association rates differed among HLA loci, with DRB1 alleles showing the most associated TCRs and HLA-C alleles showing the fewest. An association between a missense DCLRE1C variant and V-gene and J-gene trimming of TCR beta chains was found in a later genetic analysis and replicated in an independent cohort. A cluster of highly shared sequence variants was judged likely to be a technical artifact of the sequencing pipeline. Because HLA typing was missing for some donors at each locus, association tests included only the typed subset. Only TCR beta chains were sequenced in this cohort, and the absence of alpha or paired-chain data limited detectable features. The classifier was reported to diagnose cytomegalovirus status with high specificity and sensitivity in both the original and validation cohorts.

Receptor amplification or capture employed the immunoSEQ multiplex PCR assay. The multiplex PCR relied on a mix of 60 forward primers for TCR Vbeta segments and 13 reverse primers for TCR Jbeta segments. A multiplex PCR assay on genomic DNA amplified the CDR3 region of rearranged TCR beta genes. On the Illumina HiSeq System, the amplified TCR beta libraries were sequenced as 87-base-pair reads. The paper's processing steps were these. A later analysis tallied around 87 million unique TCR beta chains across the 700 or so repertoires, and about 10 million of those chains were shared by two or more donors. To remove PCR and sequencing errors, raw reads were error-corrected and collapsed into unique sequences using a nearest-neighbor algorithm that merged closely related sequences. To assign V, D and J gene segments, CDR3 sequences were aligned to IMGT reference sequences. For a sequence to be retained, a match of at least six nucleotides to both a V gene segment and a J gene segment was required. A rearrangement was called productive if the CDR3 had no stop codons and remained in frame with V and J, and every other rearrangement was called non-productive. CDR3 was defined by IMGT convention, running from the second conserved V-encoded cysteine to the conserved J-encoded phenylalanine. The earlier analysis of about 610 of the donors excluded sequences that lacked an unambiguous match to a single V gene segment. An earlier analysis of 500 to 600 of the donors classified V segments as functional when productive rearrangements were above 56.7% and as segregating when the standard deviation between donors was above 5%. A statistical classification framework was built to diagnose cytomegalovirus status from the catalog of TCR beta chain sequences. A later analysis assigned V and J genes by comparing TCR nucleotide sequences with IMGT/GENE-DB human TR gene sequences. A later analysis assigned CDR3 sequences and most-parsimonious VDJ recombination scenarios with the TCRdist pipeline. In a later analysis, every TCR beta chain was defined by the combination of its CDR3 amino acid sequence and its V-gene family, and reads without a unique V-gene family were dropped. In a later analysis, fewer than 600 highly shared, low-generation-probability nucleotide sequences were removed to address suspected cross-contamination and a sequencing artifact. In a later analysis, a clonal expansion index was calculated for each public chain from normalized within-repertoire ranks of inferred template counts. Generation probabilities in a later analysis came from a VDJ recombination model fitted to out-of-frame rearrangements, and those results were checked against IGoR. In a later analysis, hypergeometric tests were used to score TCR-TCR, TCR-HLA and TCR-CMV co-occurrence, with a repertoire-size bias correction applied to TCR pairs. In a later analysis, false discovery rates were estimated by permuting HLA or CMV assignments 20 times. In a later analysis, co-occurring TCRs were grouped using DBSCAN, with TCRdist sequence similarity added in when clustering inside HLA-allele-positive subsets. Co-occurrence clustering excluded repertoires with fewer than 30,000 or more than 120,000 public chains, plus five with anomalous nucleotide sharing. Drawn from immuneACCESS, this table holds only the in-frame rearrangements with V and J called that TCRdb kept. Clones are partly lost; checked studies trace under half to an unresolved V gene and leave the rest unexplained. The V and J calls and clone size are taken from that table; D and trimming were inferred from the DNA. The sample includes 270,000 or so clones, with just over 85% observed a single time. Less than 4% of the sample is held by the ten biggest clonotypes.

Comment on this clone: Its antigen is unknown. No per-base quality is available; no much larger clone lies one base away.

The cohort comprised 666 healthy bone marrow donors. All cohort members were sampled while nominally healthy, although unrecorded immune exposures were likely present. The donor tested CMV seropositive, placing the donor among the 290 or so seropositive members of the cohort. A peripheral blood sample was collected from each donor, and TCR beta sequencing was performed on peripheral blood mononuclear cells. Genomic DNA was extracted from the blood cell samples with the Qiagen DNeasy Blood Extraction Kit. V trim: 3 bases; J trim: 3 bases; unmatched bases: 16. The germline V gene provides CDR1 SGHVS and CDR2 FNYEAQ. The CDR3 spans 20 residues, from the cysteine through the phenylalanine. The only DNA kept is the CDR3, 60 bases in frame from the first base.

Sequences were obtained from PBMCs. The source of this sequence is a man in his forties or fifties in good health and CMV-seropositive. The V and J segments used are TRBV7-6 and TRBJ2-1, with 11 bases matching TRBD2. This receptor has the CDR3 CASSFGTSPGLAGGYNEQFF. Read as DNA, the sequence is TGTGCCAGCAGCTTTGGGACATCCCCAGGGCTAGCGGGAGGCTACAATGAGCAGTTCTTC.